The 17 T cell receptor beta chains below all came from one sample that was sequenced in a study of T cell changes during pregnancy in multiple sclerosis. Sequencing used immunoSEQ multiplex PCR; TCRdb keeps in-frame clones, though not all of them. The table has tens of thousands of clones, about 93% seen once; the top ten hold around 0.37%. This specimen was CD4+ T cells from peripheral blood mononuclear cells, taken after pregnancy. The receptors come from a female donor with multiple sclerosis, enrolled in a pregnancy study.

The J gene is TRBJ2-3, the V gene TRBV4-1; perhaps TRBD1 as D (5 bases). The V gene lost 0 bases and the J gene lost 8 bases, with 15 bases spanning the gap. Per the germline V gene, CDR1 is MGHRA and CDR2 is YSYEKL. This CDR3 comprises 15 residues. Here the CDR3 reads CASSQDAAGWGTQYF. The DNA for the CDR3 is TGCGCCAGCAGCCAAGATGCCGCAGGGTGGGGTACGCAGTATTTT.

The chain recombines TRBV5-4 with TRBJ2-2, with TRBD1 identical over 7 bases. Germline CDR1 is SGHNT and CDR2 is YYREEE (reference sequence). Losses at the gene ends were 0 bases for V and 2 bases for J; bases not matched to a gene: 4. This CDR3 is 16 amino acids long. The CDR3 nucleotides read TGTGCCAGCAGCTTGGTGGCAGGGGGAAACACCGGGGAGCTGTTTTTT. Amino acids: CASSLVAGGNTGELFF.

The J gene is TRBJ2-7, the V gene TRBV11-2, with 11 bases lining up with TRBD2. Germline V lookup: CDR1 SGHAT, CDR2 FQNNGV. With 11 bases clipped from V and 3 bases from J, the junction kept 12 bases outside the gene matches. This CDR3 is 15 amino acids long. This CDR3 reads CAHLALGLAVYEQYF. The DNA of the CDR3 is TGTGCCCATCTCGCACTGGGACTAGCGGTCTACGAGCAGTACTTC.

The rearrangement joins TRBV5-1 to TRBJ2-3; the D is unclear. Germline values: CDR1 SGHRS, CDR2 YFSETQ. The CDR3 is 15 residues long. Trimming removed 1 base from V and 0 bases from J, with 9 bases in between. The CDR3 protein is CASSLPSASTDTQYF. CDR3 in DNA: TGCGCCAGCAGCTTGCCAAGCGCTAGCACAGATACGCAGTATTTT.

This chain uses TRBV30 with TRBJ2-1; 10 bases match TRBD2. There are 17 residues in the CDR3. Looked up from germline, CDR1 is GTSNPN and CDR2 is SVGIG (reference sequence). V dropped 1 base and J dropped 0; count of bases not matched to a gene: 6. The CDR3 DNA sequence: TGTGCCTGGAGTGAGACTAGCGGGCTCAGCTCCTACAATGAGCAGTTCTTC. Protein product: CAWSETSGLSSYNEQFF.

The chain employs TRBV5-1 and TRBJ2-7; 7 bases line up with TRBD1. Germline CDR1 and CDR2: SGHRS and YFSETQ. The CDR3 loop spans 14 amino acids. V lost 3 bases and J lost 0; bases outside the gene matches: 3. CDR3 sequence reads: CASSSQGPSYEQYF. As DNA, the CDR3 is TGCGCCAGCAGCTCACAGGGGCCCTCCTACGAGCAGTACTTC.

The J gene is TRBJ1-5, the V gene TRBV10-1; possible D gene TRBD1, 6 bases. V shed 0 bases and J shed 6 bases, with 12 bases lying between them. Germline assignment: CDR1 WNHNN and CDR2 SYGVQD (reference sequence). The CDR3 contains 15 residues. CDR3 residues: CASSESGAGAQPQHF. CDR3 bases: TGCGCCAGCAGTGAGTCTGGGGCAGGGGCTCAGCCCCAGCATTTT.

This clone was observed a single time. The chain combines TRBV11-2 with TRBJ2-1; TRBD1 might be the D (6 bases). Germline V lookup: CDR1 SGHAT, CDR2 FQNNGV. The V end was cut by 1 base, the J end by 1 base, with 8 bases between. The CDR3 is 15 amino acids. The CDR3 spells CASSLARGSYNEQFF. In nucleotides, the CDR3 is TGTGCCAGCAGCTTAGCCAGGGGATCCTACAATGAGCAGTTCTTC.

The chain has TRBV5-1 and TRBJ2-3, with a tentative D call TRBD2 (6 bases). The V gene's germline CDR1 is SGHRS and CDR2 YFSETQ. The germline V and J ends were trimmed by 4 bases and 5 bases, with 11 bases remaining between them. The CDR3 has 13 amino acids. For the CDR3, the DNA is TGCGCCAGCAGCCGGCTGGGGGGAGATACGCAGTATTTT. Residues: CASSRLGGDTQYF.

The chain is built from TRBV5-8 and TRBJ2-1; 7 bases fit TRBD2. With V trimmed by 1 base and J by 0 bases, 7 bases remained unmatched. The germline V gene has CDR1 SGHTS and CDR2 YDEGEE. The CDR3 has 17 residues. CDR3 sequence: CASSLSGLAASYNEQFF. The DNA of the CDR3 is TGTGCCAGCAGCTTGAGTGGGCTAGCGGCCTCCTACAATGAGCAGTTCTTC.

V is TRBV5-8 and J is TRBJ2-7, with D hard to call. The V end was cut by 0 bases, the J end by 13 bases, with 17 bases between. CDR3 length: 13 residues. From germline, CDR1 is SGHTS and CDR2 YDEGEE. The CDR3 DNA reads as TGTGCCAGCAGCTTGGACCCCCGCATGAGGCTTTACTTC. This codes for CASSLDPRMRLYF.

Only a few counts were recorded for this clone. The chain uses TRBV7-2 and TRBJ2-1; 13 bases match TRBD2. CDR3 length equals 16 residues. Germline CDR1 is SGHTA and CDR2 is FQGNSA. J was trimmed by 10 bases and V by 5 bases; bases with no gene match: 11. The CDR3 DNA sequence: TGTGCCAGCAGCCCCGGACTAGCGGGAGCGTCGGGGGAGCAGTTCTTC. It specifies CASSPGLAGASGEQFF.

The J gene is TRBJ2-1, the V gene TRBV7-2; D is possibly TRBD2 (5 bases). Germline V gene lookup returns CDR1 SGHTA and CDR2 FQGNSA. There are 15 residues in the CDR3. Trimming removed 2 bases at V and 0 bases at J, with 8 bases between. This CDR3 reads CASSLIATSYNEQFF. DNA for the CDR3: TGTGCCAGCAGCTTAATAGCGACCTCCTACAATGAGCAGTTCTTC.

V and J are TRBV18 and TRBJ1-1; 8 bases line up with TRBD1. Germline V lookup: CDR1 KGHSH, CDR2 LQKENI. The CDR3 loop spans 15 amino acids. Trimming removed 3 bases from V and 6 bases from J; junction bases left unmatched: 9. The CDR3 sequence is CASSPGSGRGPEAFF. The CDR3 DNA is TGTGCCAGCTCACCCGGTTCGGGCAGGGGGCCTGAAGCTTTCTTT. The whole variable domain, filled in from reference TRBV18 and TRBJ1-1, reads NAGVMQNPRHLVRRRGQEARLRCSPMKGHSHVYWYRQLPEEGLKFMVYLQKENIIDESGMPKERFSAEFPKEGPSILRIQQVVRGDSAAYFCASSPGSGRGPEAFFGQGTRLTVV.

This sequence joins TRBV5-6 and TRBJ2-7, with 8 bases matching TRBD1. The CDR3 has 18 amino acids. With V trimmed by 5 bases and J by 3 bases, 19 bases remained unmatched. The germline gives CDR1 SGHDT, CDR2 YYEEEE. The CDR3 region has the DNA TGTGCCAGCAGTGGCTCAAGGCAGGGGGCCCTCTCACACTACGAGCAGTACTTC. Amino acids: CASSGSRQGALSHYEQYF. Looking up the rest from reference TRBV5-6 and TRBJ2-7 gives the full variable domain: DAGVTQSPTHLIKTRGQQVTLRCSPKSGHDTVSWYQQALGQGPQFIFQYYEEEERQRGNFPDRFSGHQFPNYSSELNVNALLLGDSALYLCASSGSRQGALSHYEQYFGPGTRLTVT.

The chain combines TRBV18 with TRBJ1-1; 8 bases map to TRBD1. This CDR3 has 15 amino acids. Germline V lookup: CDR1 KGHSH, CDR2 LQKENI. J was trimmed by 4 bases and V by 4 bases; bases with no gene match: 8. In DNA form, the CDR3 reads TGTGCCAGCTCACGAAACAGGGGGTTTGGCACTGAAGCTTTCTTT. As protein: CASSRNRGFGTEAFF.

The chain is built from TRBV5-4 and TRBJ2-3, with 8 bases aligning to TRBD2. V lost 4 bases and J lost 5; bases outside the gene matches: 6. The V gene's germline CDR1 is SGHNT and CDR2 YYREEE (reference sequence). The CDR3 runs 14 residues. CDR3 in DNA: TGTGCCAGCAGCCAGGGACTAGTTGGAGATACGCAGTATTTT. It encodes CASSQGLVGDTQYF.